What follows are 22 T cell receptor beta chains derived from one specimen sequenced in a study of T cell responses to AZD1222 COVID-19 vaccine. Assay: immunoSEQ multiplex PCR; the TCRdb copy retains only in-frame clones and omits some. The sample has about 120,000 clones, about 90% seen once. The specimen was peripheral blood, collected on day 0 of AZD1222 vaccination. Receptor source: an adult in good health.

The chain uses TRBV7-8 and TRBJ2-7; perhaps TRBD2 as D (6 bases). The CDR3 sequence is 14 residues long. The germline CDR1 and CDR2 sequences are SGHVS and FQNEAQ. V was clipped by 1 base and J by 6 bases, with 13 bases between them. This CDR3 reads CASSLGPPGGEQYF. CDR3 nucleotides: TGTGCCAGCAGCTTAGGCCCCCCCGGGGGCGAGCAGTACTTC.

V and J are TRBV10-2 and TRBJ2-7; D ambiguous. The germline V gene encodes CDR1 WSHSY and CDR2 SAAADI. CDR3 length equals 11 residues. Trimming took 3 bases from V and 5 from J, leaving 5 bases between them. In DNA form, the CDR3 reads TGCGCCAGCAGTGACGGTGACGAGCAGTACTTC. Protein: CASSDGDEQYF.

The V call is TRBV29-1, the J call TRBJ2-4; 8 bases fit TRBD1. The germline CDR1 and CDR2 sequences are SQVTM and ANQGSEA. With V trimmed by 7 bases and J by 3 bases, 5 bases remained unmatched. There are 13 residues in the CDR3. The CDR3 nucleotides are TGCAGCGCCCCGGACAGGGACAAAAACATTCAGTACTTC. Its translation: CSAPDRDKNIQYF.

This chain connects TRBV5-1 to TRBJ1-1, with no clear D. Trimming stripped 4 bases from V and 7 bases from J, with 17 bases between. The CDR3 runs 14 residues. Per the germline V gene, CDR1 is SGHRS and CDR2 is YFSETQ. CDR3 protein: CASSDAFRVSEAFF. In nucleotides, the CDR3 is TGCGCCAGCAGCGACGCCTTTAGGGTTAGTGAAGCTTTCTTT.

For the CDR3, the DNA is TGTGCCAGCAGCTTAGCAGGACAGGGGGTGGACACCATATATTTT. Amino acid sequence: CASSLAGQGVDTIYF. This chain connects TRBV7-6 to TRBJ1-3; 10 positions match TRBD1. The CDR3 has 15 amino acids. Germline CDR1 SGHVS, CDR2 FNYEAQ. V shed 0 bases and J 8 bases; nucleotides not matched to a gene: 4.

The genes are TRBV6-1 and TRBJ2-4; D possibly matches TRBD1 or TRBD2 (5 bases each). Germline V lookup: CDR1 MNHNS, CDR2 SASEGT. The V gene lost 0 bases and the J gene lost 9 bases, with 15 bases spanning the gap. This CDR3 is built from 15 residues. CDR3 loop: CASSEATGPSGIQYF. The DNA for the CDR3 is TGTGCCAGCAGTGAAGCCACGGGACCCTCTGGCATTCAGTACTTC.

The CDR3 region has the DNA TGTGCCAGCAAAGGCGAGGGCACCGGGGAGCTGTTTTTT. It specifies CASKGEGTGELFF. V gene TRBV2 combines with J gene TRBJ2-2; possibly TRBD2 for D (5 bases). Trimming removed 7 bases from V and 4 bases from J, with 10 bases in between. In germline, CDR1 is SNHLY, CDR2 FYNNEI. The CDR3 loop spans 13 amino acids.

The genes are TRBV9 and TRBJ1-2, with D perhaps TRBD1 (6 bases). Between the trimmed V and J ends, which lost 2 bases and 1 base, there was a span of 12 bases. Germline CDR1 and CDR2: SGDLS and YYNGEE. This CDR3 is 15 amino acids long. The CDR3 coding sequence is TGTGCCAGCAGCGTGTCGGGGGCATTTAACTATGGCTACACCTTC. Protein product: CASSVSGAFNYGYTF.

This clone was counted once. The rearrangement links TRBV2 to TRBJ2-5; D possibly corresponds to TRBD1 (7 bases). The CDR3 runs to 13 residues. Trimming took off 4 bases at V and 6 bases at J, with 12 bases between the two ends. The germline gives CDR1 SNHLY, CDR2 FYNNEI. CDR3 DNA sequence: TGTGCCAGCAGTGTACAGGGGAGGCAGACCCAGTACTTC. This encodes CASSVQGRQTQYF.

The chain uses TRBV7-6 and TRBJ2-3; the D is unclear. V lost 3 bases, J lost 3 bases, and 13 bases lay in between. From germline, CDR1 is SGHVS and CDR2 FNYEAQ. This CDR3 comprises 15 residues. This CDR3 reads CASSFSPVGTDTQYF. CDR3 DNA sequence: TGTGCCAGCAGCTTTTCCCCCGTGGGTACAGATACGCAGTATTTT.

The V and J genes are TRBV9 and TRBJ1-1, with TRBD1 identical over 12 bases. Looked up from germline, CDR1 is SGDLS and CDR2 is YYNGEE. V was pared by 0 bases and J by 0 bases, with 0 bases of the junction left unmatched. CDR3 length equals 16 residues. DNA of the CDR3: TGTGCCAGCAGCGTAGGGGACAGGGGGCTGAACACTGAAGCTTTCTTT. Translating gives CASSVGDRGLNTEAFF.

The chain carries TRBV10-1 and TRBJ1-1, with 8 bases aligning to TRBD1. CDR1 and CDR2 from the germline V gene are WNHNN and SYGVQD (reference sequence). The ends lost 6 bases at V and 1 base at J; junction bases unmatched: 7. The CDR3 length is 15 residues. The CDR3 is CASSLDRGRNTEAFF. CDR3 DNA: TGCGCCAGCAGCCTTGACAGGGGACGGAACACTGAAGCTTTCTTT.

This clone has just a few counts. The chain has TRBV19 and TRBJ2-5; D call uncertain. This CDR3 contains 14 residues. The V gene's germline CDR1 is LNHDA and CDR2 SQIVND (reference sequence). The V gene lost 5 bases and the J gene lost 2 bases, with 12 bases spanning the gap. CDR3 protein: CASSRSDNQETQYF. The CDR3 DNA reads TGTGCCAGTAGTCGGTCAGACAATCAAGAGACCCAGTACTTC.

This chain connects TRBV6-5 to TRBJ2-1, with D possibly matching TRBD1 (6 bases). The CDR3 length is 15 residues. V lost 7 bases, J lost 0 bases, and 13 bases lay in between. CDR1 is MNHEY and CDR2 is SVGAGI in the germline V gene. The CDR3 spells CASTPDRNSYNEQFF. CDR3 sequence (DNA): TGTGCCAGCACGCCAGACAGGAACTCCTACAATGAGCAGTTCTTC.

This chain links TRBV7-3 with TRBJ1-3; a possible D gene is TRBD1 (5 bases). CDR3 size: 16 residues. Germline CDR1 reads SGHTA; CDR2 reads FQGTGA. V lost 2 bases and J lost 4, with 15 bases in between. This CDR3 reads CASSLSGSLAGNTIYF. Here the CDR3 DNA reads TGTGCCAGCAGCTTATCAGGGTCCCTGGCCGGAAACACCATATATTTT. The full variable domain, with the rest looked up from reference TRBV7-3 and TRBJ1-3, is GAGVSQTPSNKVTEKGKYVELRCDPISGHTALYWYRQSLGQGPEFLIYFQGTGAADDSGLPNDRFFAVRPEGSVSTLKIQRTERGDSAVYLCASSLSGSLAGNTIYFGEGSWLTVV.

This clone has a handful of counts. This chain joins TRBV7-2 and TRBJ2-7, with D possibly matching TRBD1 (5 bases). The CDR3 has 15 amino acids. Trimming removed 1 base at V and 3 bases at J, with 13 bases between. The germline V gene encodes CDR1 SGHTA and CDR2 FQGNSA. The CDR3 DNA sequence: TGTGCCAGCAGCTTAGGGGGCAGTCCAAACTACGAGCAGTACTTC. Translated, it gives CASSLGGSPNYEQYF.

In its sample, this clone was seen many times. V gene TRBV19 combines with J gene TRBJ1-2; D possibly corresponds to TRBD1 (6 bases). The V end lost 9 bases, the J end lost 0 bases, and 20 bases lay between the germline ends. This CDR3 region has 16 residues. Per the germline V gene, CDR1 is LNHDA and CDR2 is SQIVND (reference sequence). CDR3 amino acids: CASYGTSLATNYGYTF. CDR3 in DNA: TGTGCCAGCTATGGGACATCTCTTGCTACTAACTATGGCTACACCTTC.

This chain uses TRBV30 with TRBJ1-1; D perhaps matches TRBD1 (6 bases). Germline loops: CDR1 GTSNPN, CDR2 SVGIG (reference sequence). V was cut by 3 bases and J by 1 base, with 12 bases left in between. The CDR3 runs 14 residues. The CDR3 bases are TGTGCCTGGAGGATAACCAGGGGGAACACTGAAGCTTTCTTT. This translates into CAWRITRGNTEAFF.

The chain couples TRBV27 to TRBJ1-4; 8 bases fit TRBD1. The CDR3 totals 14 residues. Germline-derived CDR1 and CDR2 are MNHEY and SMNVEV (reference sequence). The J segment lost 7 bases and the V segment lost 4 bases, leaving 5 bases of the junction unmatched. CDR3 region: CASSYQGAGEKLFF. CDR3 sequence (DNA): TGTGCCAGCAGTTATCAGGGGGCCGGTGAAAAACTGTTTTTT. Complete variable domain (other parts from reference TRBV27 and TRBJ1-4): EAQVTQNPRYLITVTGKKLTVTCSQNMNHEYMSWYRQDPGLGLRQIYYSMNVEVTDKGDVPEGYKVSRKEKRNFPLILESPSPNQTSLYFCASSYQGAGEKLFFGSGTQLSVL.

The chain employs TRBV3-1 (or the pseudogene TRBV3-2) and TRBJ1-1, with 9 bases matching TRBD1. This CDR3 contains 14 residues. J lost 1 base, V lost 4 bases, and 1 base had no gene match. CDR1 LGHDT and CDR2 YNNKEL come from the germline V gene (reference sequence). The CDR3 reads CASSLGQGNTEAFF. DNA of the CDR3: TGTGCCAGCAGCCTGGGACAGGGGAACACTGAAGCTTTCTTT.

The V gene is TRBV5-4, the J gene TRBJ2-3; D is unclear. The CDR3 totals 13 residues. Trimming stripped 6 bases from V and 2 bases from J, with 10 bases between. Germline CDR1 reads SGHNT; CDR2 reads YYREEE (reference sequence). The CDR3 loop is CASTSVHTDTQYF. In DNA, the CDR3 is TGTGCCAGCACCTCCGTACACACAGATACGCAGTATTTT.

The chain uses TRBV18 and TRBJ1-1; no reliable D call. The V and J ends lost 3 bases and 7 bases respectively, with 9 bases between them. Germline loops: CDR1 KGHSH, CDR2 LQKENI. This CDR3 spans 12 amino acids. CDR3 loop: CASSPGRVEAFF. The CDR3 DNA reads as TGTGCCAGCTCACCGGGGAGGGTTGAAGCTTTCTTT.